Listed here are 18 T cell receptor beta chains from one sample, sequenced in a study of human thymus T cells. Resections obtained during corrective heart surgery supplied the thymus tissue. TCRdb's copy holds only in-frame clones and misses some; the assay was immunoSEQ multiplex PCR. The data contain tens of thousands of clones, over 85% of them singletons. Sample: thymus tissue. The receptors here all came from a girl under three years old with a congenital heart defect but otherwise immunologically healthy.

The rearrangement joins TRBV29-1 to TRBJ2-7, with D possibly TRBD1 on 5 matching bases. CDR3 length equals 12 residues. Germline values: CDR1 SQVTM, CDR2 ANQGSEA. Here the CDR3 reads CSRMAGKYEQYF. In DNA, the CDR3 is TGCAGTAGAATGGCAGGGAAATACGAGCAGTACTTC.

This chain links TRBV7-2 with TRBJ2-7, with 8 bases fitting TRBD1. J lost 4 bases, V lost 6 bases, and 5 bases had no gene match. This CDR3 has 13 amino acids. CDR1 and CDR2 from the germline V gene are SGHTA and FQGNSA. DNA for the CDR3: TGTGCCAGCAGGTCTCACAGGGGGTACGAGCAGTACTTC. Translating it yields CASRSHRGYEQYF.

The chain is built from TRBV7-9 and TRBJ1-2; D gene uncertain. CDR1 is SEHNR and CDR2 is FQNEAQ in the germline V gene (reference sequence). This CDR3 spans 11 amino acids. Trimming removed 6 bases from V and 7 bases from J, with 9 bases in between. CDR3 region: CASRSGGGYTF. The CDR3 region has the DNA TGTGCCAGCAGGTCGGGAGGTGGCTACACCTTC.

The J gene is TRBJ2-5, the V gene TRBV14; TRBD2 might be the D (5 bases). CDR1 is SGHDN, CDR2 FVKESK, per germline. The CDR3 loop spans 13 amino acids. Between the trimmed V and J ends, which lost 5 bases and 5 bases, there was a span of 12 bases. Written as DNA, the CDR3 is TGTGCCAGCAGCGTGGGAGTTCGGGAGACCCAGTACTTC. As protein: CASSVGVRETQYF.

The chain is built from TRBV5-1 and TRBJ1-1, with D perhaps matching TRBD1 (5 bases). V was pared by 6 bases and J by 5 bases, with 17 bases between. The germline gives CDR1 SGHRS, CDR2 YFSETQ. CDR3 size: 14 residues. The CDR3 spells CASMEGVLGTEAFF. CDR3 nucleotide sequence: TGCGCCAGCATGGAAGGGGTTTTGGGGACTGAAGCTTTCTTT.

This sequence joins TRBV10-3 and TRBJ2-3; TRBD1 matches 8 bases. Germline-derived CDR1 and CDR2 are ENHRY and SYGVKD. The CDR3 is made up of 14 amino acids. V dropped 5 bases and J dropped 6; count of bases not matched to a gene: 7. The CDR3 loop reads CAISYGRDRDTQYF. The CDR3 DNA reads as TGTGCCATCAGTTATGGACGGGACAGGGATACGCAGTATTTT.

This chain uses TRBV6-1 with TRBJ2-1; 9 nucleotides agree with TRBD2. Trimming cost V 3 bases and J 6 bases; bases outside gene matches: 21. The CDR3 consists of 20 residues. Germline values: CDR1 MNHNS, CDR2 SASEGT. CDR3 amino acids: CASSDWAVTASGTSPNEQFF. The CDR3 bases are TGTGCCAGCAGTGATTGGGCAGTCACGGCGTCCGGGACTAGCCCCAATGAGCAGTTCTTC.

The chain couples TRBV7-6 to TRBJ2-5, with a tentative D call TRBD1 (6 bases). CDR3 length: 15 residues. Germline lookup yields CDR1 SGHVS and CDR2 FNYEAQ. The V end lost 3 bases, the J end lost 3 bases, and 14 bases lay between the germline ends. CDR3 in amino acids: CASSFYRGGKETQYF. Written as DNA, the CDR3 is TGTGCCAGCAGCTTTTATAGAGGGGGTAAAGAGACCCAGTACTTC.

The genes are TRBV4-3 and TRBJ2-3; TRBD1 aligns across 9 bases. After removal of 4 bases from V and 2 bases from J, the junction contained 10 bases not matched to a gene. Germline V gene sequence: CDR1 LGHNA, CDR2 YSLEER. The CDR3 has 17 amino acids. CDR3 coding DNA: TGCGCCAGCAGCCTTCGCCGGGACAGGGAACCCACAGATACGCAGTATTTT. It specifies CASSLRRDREPTDTQYF.

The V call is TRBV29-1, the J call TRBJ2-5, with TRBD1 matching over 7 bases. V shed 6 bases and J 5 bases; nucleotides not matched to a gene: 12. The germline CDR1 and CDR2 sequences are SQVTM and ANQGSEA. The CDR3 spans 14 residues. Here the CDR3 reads CSVRTGPARETQYF. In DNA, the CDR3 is TGCAGCGTCAGGACAGGTCCCGCTCGGGAGACCCAGTACTTC.

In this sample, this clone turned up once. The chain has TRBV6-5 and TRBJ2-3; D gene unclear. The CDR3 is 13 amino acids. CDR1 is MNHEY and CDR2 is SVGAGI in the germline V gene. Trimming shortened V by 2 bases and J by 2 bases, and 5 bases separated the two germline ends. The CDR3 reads CASSYTITDTQYF. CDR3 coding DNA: TGTGCCAGCAGTTACACCATCACAGATACGCAGTATTTT.

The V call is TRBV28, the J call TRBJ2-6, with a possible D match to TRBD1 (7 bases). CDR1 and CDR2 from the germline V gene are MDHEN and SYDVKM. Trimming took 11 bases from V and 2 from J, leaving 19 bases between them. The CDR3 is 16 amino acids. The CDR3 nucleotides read TGTGCCGCCGACCAGGGGGGCGTCGCTGGGGCCAACGTCCTGACTTTC. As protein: CAADQGGVAGANVLTF.

This chain's CDR3 is CASSTRQGNIQYF. CDR3 sequence (DNA): TGTGCCAGCAGCACGCGACAGGGAAACATTCAGTACTTC. The chain joins TRBV5-8 to TRBJ2-4; TRBD1 aligns across 7 bases. Germline V CDR1 and CDR2: SGHTS, YDEGEE. The CDR3 runs to 13 residues. The V gene end was trimmed by 4 bases and the J gene end by 6 bases; junction bases not matched to a gene: 4.

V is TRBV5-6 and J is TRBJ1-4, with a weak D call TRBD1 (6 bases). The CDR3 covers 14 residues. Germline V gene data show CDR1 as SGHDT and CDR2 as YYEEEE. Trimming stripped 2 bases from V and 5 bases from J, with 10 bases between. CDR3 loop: CASSFGRGNEKLFF. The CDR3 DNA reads TGTGCCAGCAGCTTTGGTAGGGGGAATGAAAAACTGTTTTTT.

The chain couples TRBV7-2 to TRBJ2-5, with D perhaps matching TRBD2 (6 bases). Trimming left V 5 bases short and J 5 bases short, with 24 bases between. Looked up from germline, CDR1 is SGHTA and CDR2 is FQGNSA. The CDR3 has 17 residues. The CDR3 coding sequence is TGTGCCAGCAGCCCGACGAAAGCCGGAGGGCCGTGGGAGACCCAGTACTTC. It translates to CASSPTKAGGPWETQYF. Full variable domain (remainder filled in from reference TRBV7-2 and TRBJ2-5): GAGVSQSPSNKVTEKGKDVELRCDPISGHTALYWYRQSLGQGLEFLIYFQGNSAPDKSGLPSDRFSAERTGGSVSTLTIQRTQQEDSAVYLCASSPTKAGGPWETQYFGPGTRLLVL.

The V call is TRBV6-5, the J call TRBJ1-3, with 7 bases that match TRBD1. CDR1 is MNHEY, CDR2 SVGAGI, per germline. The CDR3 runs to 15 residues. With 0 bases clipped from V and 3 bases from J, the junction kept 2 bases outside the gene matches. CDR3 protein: CASSYSRGLGNTIYF. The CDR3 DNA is TGTGCCAGCAGTTACTCGAGGGGGCTTGGAAACACCATATATTTT.

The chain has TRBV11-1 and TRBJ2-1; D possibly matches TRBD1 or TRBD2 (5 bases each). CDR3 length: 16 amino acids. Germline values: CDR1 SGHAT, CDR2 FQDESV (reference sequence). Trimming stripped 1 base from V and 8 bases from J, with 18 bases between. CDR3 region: CASSLGGRTAWDEQFF. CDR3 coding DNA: TGTGCCAGCAGCTTAGGGGGGAGAACGGCGTGGGATGAGCAGTTCTTC.

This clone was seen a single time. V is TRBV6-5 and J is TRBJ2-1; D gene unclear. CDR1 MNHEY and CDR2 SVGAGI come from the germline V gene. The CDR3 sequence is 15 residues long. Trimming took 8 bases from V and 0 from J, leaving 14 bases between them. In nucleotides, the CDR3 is TGTGCCAGCTCCGACCTTTTCAGCTCCTACAATGAGCAGTTCTTC. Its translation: CASSDLFSSYNEQFF.